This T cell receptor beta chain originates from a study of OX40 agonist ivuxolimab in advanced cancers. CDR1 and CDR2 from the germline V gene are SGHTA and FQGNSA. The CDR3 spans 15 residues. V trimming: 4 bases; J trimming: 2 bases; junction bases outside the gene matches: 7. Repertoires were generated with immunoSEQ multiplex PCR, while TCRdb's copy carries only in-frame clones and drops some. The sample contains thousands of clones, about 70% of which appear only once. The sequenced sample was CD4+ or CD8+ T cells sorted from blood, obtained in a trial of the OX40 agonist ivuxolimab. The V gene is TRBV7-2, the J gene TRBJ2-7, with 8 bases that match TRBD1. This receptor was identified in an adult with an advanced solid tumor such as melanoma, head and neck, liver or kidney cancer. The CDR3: CASSSTGGDPYEQYF. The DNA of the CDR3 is TGTGCCAGCAGCTCCACAGGGGGAGACCCCTACGAGCAGTACTTC.